What follows are 17 T cell receptor beta chains derived from one specimen sequenced in a study of blood T cell repertoires in COVID-19. Repertoires were generated with immunoSEQ multiplex PCR, while TCRdb's copy carries only in-frame clones and drops some. The repertoire holds over 200,000 clones, with around nine tenths as singletons. Specimen: PBMCs or T cells enriched from blood (not recorded which). All receptors come from a man in his thirties or forties who had recovered from COVID-19.

The chain is built from TRBV5-4 and TRBJ2-2; D gene unclear. The V end lost 0 bases, the J end lost 7 bases, and 16 bases lay between the germline ends. The CDR3 runs 16 residues. The germline gives CDR1 SGHNT, CDR2 YYREEE (reference sequence). The CDR3 is CASSLGRGAEIGELFF. The CDR3 coding sequence is TGTGCCAGCAGCTTGGGGAGAGGAGCAGAAATCGGGGAGCTGTTTTTT.

The V gene is TRBV19, the J gene TRBJ1-1; possible D gene TRBD1, 6 bases. Trimming pared 2 bases from V and 6 bases from J, leaving 13 bases between. Germline V gene sequence: CDR1 LNHDA, CDR2 SQIVND (reference sequence). The CDR3 loop spans 14 amino acids. The CDR3 DNA sequence: TGTGCCAGTAGTATATTTGGGGGCCGCTCTGAAGCTTTCTTT. Its protein product is CASSIFGGRSEAFF.

This chain uses TRBV27 with TRBJ1-5, with 9 bases fitting TRBD1. Unmatched junction bases numbered 8, after V lost 5 bases and J lost 0 bases. CDR1 MNHEY and CDR2 SMNVEV come from the germline V gene (reference sequence). This CDR3 is 17 amino acids long. Here the CDR3 reads CASSHTGGRVSNQPQHF. The CDR3 DNA sequence: TGTGCCAGCAGTCATACAGGGGGCAGGGTTAGCAATCAGCCCCAGCATTTT.

The V gene is TRBV4-2, the J gene TRBJ2-1; TRBD2 matches 7 bases. There are 17 residues in the CDR3. V was clipped by 0 bases and J by 12 bases; unmatched bases: 17. Germline values: CDR1 LGHNA, CDR2 YNFKEQ. CDR3 nucleotide sequence: TGTGCCAGCAGCCAAGACCCCAGTGTCCAGACTAGCTCAAGGCAGTTCTTC. Protein sequence: CASSQDPSVQTSSRQFF.

The chain has TRBV4-1 and TRBJ2-7; tentative D call: TRBD2 (5 bases). This CDR3 spans 16 amino acids. Germline loops: CDR1 MGHRA, CDR2 YSYEKL. Trimming cost V 0 bases and J 5 bases, with 17 bases left between them. In DNA, the CDR3 is TGCGCCAGCAGCCAAGACCGACTAATAAGAGAGGACGAGCAGTACTTC. Protein product: CASSQDRLIREDEQYF.

This chain joins TRBV27 and TRBJ1-5; D is ambiguous. Trimming cost V 8 bases and J 4 bases, with 12 bases left between them. Looked up from germline, CDR1 is MNHEY and CDR2 is SMNVEV (reference sequence). The CDR3 sequence is 13 residues long. DNA of the CDR3: TGTGCCAGCCTCGCCGGGTCGAATCAGCCCCAGCATTTT. Amino acids: CASLAGSNQPQHF.

The chain combines TRBV28 with TRBJ2-1; 9 bases agree with TRBD2. V shed 10 bases and J 6 bases; nucleotides not matched to a gene: 13. This CDR3 region has 15 residues. CDR1 MDHEN and CDR2 SYDVKM come from the germline V gene. This CDR3 reads CATLSLAGNSNEQFF. The CDR3 nucleotides are TGTGCCACCTTATCCCTAGCGGGGAATAGCAATGAGCAGTTCTTC.

V is TRBV5-6 and J is TRBJ1-2, with 9 nucleotides matching TRBD1. The germline CDR1 and CDR2 sequences are SGHDT and YYEEEE. The V gene end was trimmed by 0 bases and the J gene end by 11 bases; junction bases not matched to a gene: 5. The CDR3 loop spans 13 amino acids. Here the CDR3 reads CASSLAGTGRYTF. The CDR3 DNA follows: TGTGCCAGCAGCTTGGCCGGGACAGGGAGGTACACCTTC.

This chain links TRBV13 with TRBJ2-6; D unresolved. This CDR3 contains 16 residues. CDR1 is PRHDT and CDR2 is FYEKMQ in the germline V gene (reference sequence). Trimming took 0 bases from V and 0 from J, leaving 6 bases between them. The CDR3 DNA reads TGTGCCAGCAGCTTAGGCCTCGGCTCTGGGGCCAACGTCCTGACTTTC. Translating it yields CASSLGLGSGANVLTF. The variable domain in full, completed from reference TRBV13 and TRBJ2-6, reads AAGVIQSPRHLIKEKRETATLKCYPIPRHDTVYWYQQGPGQDPQFLISFYEKMQSDKGSIPDRFSAQQFSDYHSELNMSSLELGDSALYFCASSLGLGSGANVLTFGAGSRLTVL.

The chain recombines TRBV5-4 with TRBJ1-2; 8 nucleotides align to TRBD1. Germline assignment: CDR1 SGHNT and CDR2 YYREEE (reference sequence). The CDR3 is made up of 14 amino acids. J was trimmed by 8 bases and V by 2 bases; bases with no gene match: 8. The CDR3 here is CASSFRTGSVGYTF. CDR3 coding DNA: TGTGCCAGCAGCTTTCGGACAGGGAGCGTGGGCTACACCTTC.

This clone was detected once. V gene TRBV4-1 combines with J gene TRBJ2-2, with a weak D call TRBD2 (6 bases). Germline V gene sequence: CDR1 MGHRA, CDR2 YSYEKL. The CDR3 covers 16 residues. V was pared by 4 bases and J by 0 bases, with 12 bases between. The CDR3 region is CASSRQRAPNTGELFF. In DNA form, the CDR3 reads TGCGCCAGCAGCCGTCAGCGGGCCCCGAACACCGGGGAGCTGTTTTTT.

The J gene is TRBJ1-2, the V gene TRBV6-1; D is unresolved. The length of the CDR3 is 14 residues. CDR1 and CDR2 from the germline V gene are MNHNS and SASEGT. V lost 2 bases and J lost 4, with 11 bases in between. The CDR3 reads CASSETVTGYGYTF. The CDR3 region has the DNA TGTGCCAGCAGTGAAACCGTAACCGGCTATGGCTACACCTTC.

The chain employs TRBV9 and TRBJ2-5, with TRBD1 as a possible D gene (6 bases). V was pared by 5 bases and J by 5 bases, with 19 bases between. In germline, CDR1 is SGDLS, CDR2 YYNGEE. The CDR3 spans 15 residues. For the CDR3, the DNA is TGTGCCAGCAGTGCAGGACTCTCAGGGGCTGAGACCCAGTACTTC. Its protein is CASSAGLSGAETQYF.

V gene TRBV6-5 combines with J gene TRBJ1-2; a weak D match, TRBD1 (5 bases). Per germline, CDR1 MNHEY and CDR2 SVGAGI. V dropped 0 bases and J dropped 2 bases, with 10 bases sitting between them. This CDR3 has 15 residues. This chain's CDR3 is CASSYSAGENYGYTF. CDR3 sequence (DNA): TGTGCCAGCAGTTACTCTGCGGGGGAAAACTATGGCTACACCTTC.

J is TRBJ1-1 and V is TRBV29-1; D possibly corresponds to TRBD1 (6 bases). Germline CDR1 reads SQVTM; CDR2 reads ANQGSEA. The CDR3 runs 13 residues. V shed 7 bases and J shed 5 bases, with 17 bases lying between them. CDR3 amino acids: CSARRGAETEAFF. DNA for the CDR3: TGCAGCGCCAGACGGGGGGCTGAAACTGAAGCTTTCTTT.

CDR3 protein: CASSLSGVKTGELFF. The CDR3 DNA is TGTGCCAGCAGCTTGAGCGGTGTGAAAACCGGGGAGCTGTTTTTT. This chain links TRBV11-2 with TRBJ2-2; the D gene is possibly TRBD2 (5 bases). Between the trimmed V and J ends, which lost 3 bases and 5 bases, there was a span of 13 bases. The germline CDR1 and CDR2 sequences are SGHAT and FQNNGV. This CDR3 is 15 amino acids long.

V gene TRBV5-1 combines with J gene TRBJ1-1, with D possibly matching TRBD1 (6 bases). Per germline, CDR1 SGHRS and CDR2 YFSETQ. V shed 1 base and J shed 0 bases, with 10 bases lying between them. This CDR3 comprises 15 residues. The chain's CDR3 is CASSLLGHLNTEAFF. Written as DNA, the CDR3 is TGCGCCAGCAGCTTGTTGGGACATCTGAACACTGAAGCTTTCTTT.